The 14 T cell receptor beta chains given below trace back to one sample, sequenced in a study of blood T cell repertoires in COVID-19. Clones were read by immunoSEQ multiplex PCR, and TCRdb kept only the in-frame ones, dropping some. In the table there are around 500,000 clones, roughly 90% of which are singletons. The sample was PBMCs or T cells enriched from blood (not recorded which). These receptors were obtained from a woman between 40 and 55 years old who had recovered from COVID-19.

This chain links TRBV12-3 or TRBV12-4 with TRBJ2-3; a possible D gene is TRBD2 (6 bases). Trimming took off 5 bases at V and 9 bases at J, with 15 bases between the two ends. The CDR3 totals 13 residues. The DNA for the CDR3 is TGTGCCAGCAGTCTTTCTCCTCTAGCGACGCAGTATTTT. This codes for CASSLSPLATQYF.

This clone has only a few counts. The rearrangement links TRBV27 to TRBJ2-7; 8 bases are a match to TRBD1. J gave up 3 bases and V 5 bases, and 9 bases lay outside the gene matches. Germline V CDR1 and CDR2: MNHEY, SMNVEV (reference sequence). The CDR3 runs to 15 residues. CDR3 coding DNA: TGTGCCAGCAGTATTTCCGGGACAGGAAGCTACGAGCAGTACTTC. Amino acids: CASSISGTGSYEQYF.

The chain is built from TRBV19 and TRBJ1-1, with D unresolved. The CDR3 covers 16 residues. Germline V gene data show CDR1 as LNHDA and CDR2 as SQIVND (reference sequence). V was cut by 1 base and J by 4 bases, with 16 bases left in between. CDR3 in DNA: TGTGCCAGTAGTATAGCCGCCGAACTTAGAACCACTGAAGCTTTCTTT. It yields the protein CASSIAAELRTTEAFF.

V usage is TRBV3-1 (or the pseudogene TRBV3-2) and J usage is TRBJ2-5, with D maybe TRBD2 (6 bases). This CDR3 is built from 15 residues. The germline CDR1 and CDR2 sequences are LGHDT and YNNKEL (reference sequence). V was cut by 3 bases and J by 5 bases, with 16 bases left in between. The CDR3 DNA reads as TGTGCCAGCAGCCAGACCGAATTAGGGAGGGAGACCCAGTACTTC. Translation: CASSQTELGRETQYF.

V gene TRBV5-6 combines with J gene TRBJ1-4, with D uncertain. CDR3 length: 16 residues. Trimming took off 4 bases at V and 0 bases at J, with 13 bases between the two ends. Germline V gene data show CDR1 as SGHDT and CDR2 as YYEEEE. This CDR3 is CASSQNPLATNEKLFF. The CDR3 DNA reads TGTGCCAGCAGCCAGAATCCCCTTGCAACTAATGAAAAACTGTTTTTT.

The rearrangement links TRBV18 to TRBJ2-5; D call uncertain. V lost 0 bases, J lost 1 base, and 6 bases lay in between. Germline loops: CDR1 KGHSH, CDR2 LQKENI. This CDR3 is built from 14 residues. The CDR3 DNA reads TGTGCCAGCTCACCACCCACCAGCCAAGAGACCCAGTACTTC. Protein sequence: CASSPPTSQETQYF. The whole variable domain, filled in from reference TRBV18 and TRBJ2-5, reads NAGVMQNPRHLVRRRGQEARLRCSPMKGHSHVYWYRQLPEEGLKFMVYLQKENIIDESGMPKERFSAEFPKEGPSILRIQQVVRGDSAAYFCASSPPTSQETQYFGPGTRLLVL.

The V call is TRBV11-3, the J call TRBJ2-1, with TRBD2 as a possible D gene (6 bases). Trimming removed 7 bases from V and 4 bases from J, with 14 bases in between. In germline, CDR1 is SGHNT, CDR2 YENEEA. CDR3 length: 14 residues. The CDR3 sequence: CASTSGTDYNEQFF. Written as DNA, the CDR3 is TGTGCCAGCACATCCGGGACTGATTACAATGAGCAGTTCTTC.

The V call is TRBV6-5, the J call TRBJ2-5; 7 positions agree with TRBD2. Germline values: CDR1 MNHEY, CDR2 SVGAGI. The CDR3 sequence is 15 residues long. The V and J ends lost 7 bases and 5 bases, in that order; junction bases with no gene match: 13. CDR3 loop: CASNPRGVGVETQYF. The CDR3 DNA sequence: TGTGCCAGCAATCCACGGGGGGTAGGGGTTGAGACCCAGTACTTC.

The V and J genes are TRBV15 and TRBJ2-7, with TRBD1 matching over 7 bases. The V segment lost 5 bases and the J segment 3 bases; nucleotides outside the gene matches: 7. CDR3 size: 14 residues. Germline V CDR1 and CDR2: LNHNV, YYDKDF (reference sequence). Written as DNA, the CDR3 is TGTGCCACCAGCGGAACCACAGGGGTCTACGAGCAGTACTTC. Its protein is CATSGTTGVYEQYF.

CDR3 in DNA: TGTGCCAGCAGCCAAGGCCTAGGGGAGGGCAGGGATAGCCAGCCCCAGCATTTT. Translated, it gives CASSQGLGEGRDSQPQHF. The gene calls are TRBV3-1 (or the pseudogene TRBV3-2) and TRBJ1-5; a possible D gene is TRBD1 (5 bases). Germline-derived CDR1 and CDR2 are LGHDT and YNNKEL (reference sequence). Trimming removed 1 base at V and 7 bases at J, with 23 bases between. The CDR3 has 18 residues.

The chain couples TRBV25-1 to TRBJ1-3; possibly TRBD1 for D (6 bases). The CDR3 is 16 amino acids. CDR1 MGHDK and CDR2 SYGVNS come from the germline V gene. Trimming pared 1 base from V and 9 bases from J, leaving 19 bases between. CDR3 in amino acids: CASSESKDYREGTIYF. CDR3 nucleotide sequence: TGTGCCAGCAGTGAATCAAAGGACTACAGGGAGGGCACCATATATTTT. Full variable domain (rest looked up from reference TRBV25-1 and TRBJ1-3): EADIYQTPRYLVIGTGKKITLECSQTMGHDKMYWYQQDPGMELHLIHYSYGVNSTEKGDLSSESTVSRIRTEHFPLTLESARPSHTSQYLCASSESKDYREGTIYFGEGSWLTVV.

This clone appeared a single time. The rearrangement uses TRBV11-2 and TRBJ1-3; D is possibly TRBD1 (6 bases). This CDR3 has 14 amino acids. The V end lost 4 bases, the J end lost 2 bases, and 9 bases lay between the germline ends. CDR1 and CDR2 from the germline V gene are SGHAT and FQNNGV. CDR3 protein: CASSSQGPGNTIYF. CDR3 DNA: TGTGCCAGCAGCTCACAGGGACCTGGAAACACCATATATTTT.

J is TRBJ1-2 and V is TRBV27; no clear D. This CDR3 region has 15 residues. Trimming shortened V by 5 bases and J by 7 bases, and 20 bases separated the two germline ends. Germline V gives CDR1 MNHEY, CDR2 SMNVEV (reference sequence). CDR3 DNA sequence: TGTGCCAGCAGTAAAGACGGAGCCTTTCTTCGTGGCTACACCTTC. Translated: CASSKDGAFLRGYTF.

The chain couples TRBV5-4 to TRBJ2-6; 9 nucleotides agree with TRBD1. The CDR3 runs to 18 residues. Trimming at V came to 5 bases and at J to 0 bases, leaving 9 bases not matched to a gene. Germline CDR1 is SGHNT and CDR2 is YYREEE (reference sequence). The DNA for the CDR3 is TGTGCCAGCAGGACCATGGGACAGGGATACTCTGGGGCCAACGTCCTGACTTTC. Translating gives CASRTMGQGYSGANVLTF.